This entry lists 17 T cell receptor beta chains sequenced from one sample in a study of T-cell reconstitution after alpha-beta-depleted transplantation in children. Broader study findings: The main origin of T-cell counts and diversity one year after transplant was newly produced T cells.

The TCRbeta library was prepared with unique molecular identifiers. TCRdb passed the PCR reads through MiXCR, listing each CDR3 protein once. The sample lists approximately 300,000 distinct CDR3 sequences; approximately 7.3% were seen once. Their antigens are not known. The sample here was peripheral blood, taken 360 days after TCRalphabeta/CD19-depleted stem cell transplant. Source of these receptors: a female patient between 2 and 15 years old who had a stem cell transplant for Fanconi anemia, so the T cells may come from the graft donor.

This clonotype was seen more than once but under ten times. The V call is TRBV2, the J call TRBJ1-2; D is unresolved. This CDR3 has 14 residues. V was trimmed by 2 bases and J by 8 bases, leaving 15 bases between them. Germline assignment: CDR1 SNHLY and CDR2 FYNNEI. The CDR3 bases are TGTGCCAGCAGTGAACTGAGACAAGGGAGGGGCTACACCTTC. Protein product: CASSELRQGRGYTF. The variable domain in full, completed from reference TRBV2 and TRBJ1-2, reads EPEVTQTPSHQVTQMGQEVILRCVPISNHLYFYWYRQILGQKVEFLVSFYNNEISEKSEIFDDQFSVERPDGSNFTLKIRSTKLEDSAMYFCASSELRQGRGYTFGSGTRLTVV.

Ten or more counts support this clonotype. The gene calls are TRBV3-1 and TRBJ2-3; 10 bases match TRBD2. The CDR3 is 16 residues long. The germline V gene encodes CDR1 LGHDT and CDR2 YNNKEL (reference sequence). Trimming took 1 base from V and 2 from J; bases not matched to a gene: 3. The CDR3 bases are TGTGCCAGCAGCCAAGTAGGACTAGCGGCCACAGATACGCAGTATTTT. Protein: CASSQVGLAATDTQYF.

The genes are TRBV4-3 and TRBJ1-4; D is unclear. This CDR3 is built from 18 residues. The V end lost 0 bases, the J end lost 5 bases, and 19 bases lay between the germline ends. In germline, CDR1 is LGHNA, CDR2 YSLEER. The CDR3 nucleotides read TGCGCCAGCAGCCAAGATCCAATCCGCGCAGCCACAAATGAAAAACTGTTTTTT. This codes for CASSQDPIRAATNEKLFF.

This clonotype was observed at least ten times. J is TRBJ2-1 and V is TRBV7-3; D is uncertain. Per germline, CDR1 SGHTA and CDR2 FQGTGA. The V gene lost 3 bases and the J gene lost 10 bases, with 13 bases spanning the gap. The CDR3 has 13 residues. The CDR3 sequence: CASSFSSSREQFF. The DNA for the CDR3 is TGTGCCAGCAGCTTCAGCTCCAGTCGAGAGCAGTTCTTC. Full variable domain (outside the CDR3, taken from reference TRBV7-3 and TRBJ2-1): GAGVSQTPSNKVTEKGKYVELRCDPISGHTALYWYRQSLGQGPEFLIYFQGTGAADDSGLPNDRFFAVRPEGSVSTLKIQRTERGDSAVYLCASSFSSSREQFFGPGTRLTVL.

This clonotype has at least ten counts. The rearrangement links TRBV7-3 to TRBJ2-1; 10 bases are a match to TRBD2. This CDR3 contains 14 residues. CDR1 is SGHTA and CDR2 is FQGTGA in the germline V gene. The V and J ends lost 3 bases and 6 bases, in that order; junction bases with no gene match: 2. In nucleotides, the CDR3 is TGTGCCAGCAGCTTCAGCGGGGGGGTCAATGAGCAGTTCTTC. Translated: CASSFSGGVNEQFF. The variable domain in full, completed from reference TRBV7-3 and TRBJ2-1, reads GAGVSQTPSNKVTEKGKYVELRCDPISGHTALYWYRQSLGQGPEFLIYFQGTGAADDSGLPNDRFFAVRPEGSVSTLKIQRTERGDSAVYLCASSFSGGVNEQFFGPGTRLTVL.

This clonotype was seen ten or more times. The chain carries TRBV10-3 and TRBJ2-2, with D perhaps TRBD2 (6 bases). The CDR3 sequence is 11 residues long. Trimming took 10 bases from V and 6 from J, leaving 9 bases between them. The germline V gene has CDR1 ENHRY and CDR2 SYGVKD. CDR3: CATGSPGELFF. In nucleotides, the CDR3 is TGTGCCACCGGGAGTCCCGGGGAGCTGTTTTTT.

The DNA for the CDR3 is TGCAGTGCTAGAGGTCTAGCGGGGGTTCAAGAGACCCAGTACTTC. Protein product: CSARGLAGVQETQYF. The V and J genes are TRBV20-1 and TRBJ2-5, with 10 bases aligning to TRBD2. Germline-derived CDR1 and CDR2 are DFQATT and SNEGSKA (reference sequence). Germline trimming cut 1 base from V and 2 bases from J; bases unmatched to any gene: 4. There are 15 residues in the CDR3.

This clonotype occurred a few times. The V gene is TRBV29-1, the J gene TRBJ1-4; TRBD1 might be the D (6 bases). This CDR3 has 13 amino acids. V was trimmed by 6 bases and J by 8 bases, leaving 16 bases between them. Germline loops: CDR1 SQVTM, CDR2 ANQGSEA. The CDR3 spells CSVGGRGREKLFF. CDR3 sequence (DNA): TGCAGCGTAGGCGGGCGGGGGCGAGAAAAACTGTTTTTT.

The genes are TRBV30 and TRBJ2-3, with unresolved D. Germline V CDR1 and CDR2: GTSNPN, SVGIG (reference sequence). The CDR3 consists of 15 residues. Deletions cut 0 bases from V and 2 bases from J, with 12 bases between. As DNA, the CDR3 is TGTGCCTGGAGTGTTAGGCGCCCCTCCACAGATACGCAGTATTTT. Its protein product is CAWSVRRPSTDTQYF.

The chain is built from TRBV7-9 and TRBJ1-2, with 11 positions matching TRBD1. Germline V gene lookup returns CDR1 SEHNR and CDR2 FQNEAQ (reference sequence). V shed 3 bases and J 7 bases; nucleotides not matched to a gene: 1. The CDR3 contains 13 residues. In nucleotides, the CDR3 is TGTGCCAGCAGCTTCGGGACAGGGGGTGGCTACACCTTC. This gives the protein CASSFGTGGGYTF.

The V call is TRBV20-1, the J call TRBJ2-1; no clear D gene. V lost 2 bases and J lost 3, with 14 bases in between. The CDR3 extends over 15 amino acids. From germline, CDR1 is DFQATT and CDR2 SNEGSKA (reference sequence). CDR3 coding DNA: TGCAGTGCTAGATTGGCTCAACAATTCTACAATGAGCAGTTCTTC. As protein: CSARLAQQFYNEQFF.

This clonotype turned up a few times. The rearrangement uses TRBV6-1 and TRBJ2-3, with D perhaps TRBD1 (6 bases). CDR1 MNHNS and CDR2 SASEGT come from the germline V gene. The CDR3 covers 13 residues. The V gene lost 4 bases and the J gene lost 5 bases, with 10 bases spanning the gap. The CDR3 reads CASSGRGGDTQYF. The CDR3 DNA follows: TGTGCCAGCAGTGGACGAGGGGGAGATACGCAGTATTTT.

This clonotype was counted ten times or more. The gene calls are TRBV29-1 and TRBJ2-7; 8 positions agree with TRBD1. This CDR3 spans 12 amino acids. Germline V gene data show CDR1 as SQVTM and CDR2 as ANQGSEA. J gave up 6 bases and V 5 bases, and 6 bases lay outside the gene matches. This CDR3 is CSVLDRGAEQYF. The DNA for the CDR3 is TGCAGCGTTCTAGACAGGGGTGCCGAGCAGTACTTC.

The rearrangement links TRBV4-1 to TRBJ1-2; D unresolved. The CDR3 is 16 amino acids. The V and J ends lost 2 bases and 8 bases respectively, with 21 bases between them. Per germline, CDR1 MGHRA and CDR2 YSYEKL. CDR3 sequence reads: CASSQFEYGSFGGYTF. The CDR3 nucleotides are TGCGCCAGCAGCCAATTTGAATACGGAAGCTTTGGGGGCTACACCTTC.

Here the CDR3 reads CASSQVNRVYNEQFF. The CDR3 DNA sequence: TGTGCCAGCAGCCAAGTCAACAGGGTCTACAATGAGCAGTTCTTC. The chain is built from TRBV4-2 and TRBJ2-1; perhaps TRBD1 as D (6 bases). The CDR3 spans 15 residues. Germline V lookup: CDR1 LGHNA, CDR2 YNFKEQ. The ends were cut back, 1 base at V and 3 bases at J, with 10 bases in the middle.

This clonotype was found many times. The chain recombines TRBV12-3 or TRBV12-4 with TRBJ2-3; the D gene is possibly TRBD1 (5 bases). Trimming took off 3 bases at V and 0 bases at J, with 7 bases between the two ends. This CDR3 spans 14 amino acids. The CDR3 protein is CASSFRVSTDTQYF. The DNA of the CDR3 is TGTGCCAGCAGTTTCAGGGTTAGCACAGATACGCAGTATTTT.

This clonotype was picked up a small number of times. The chain has TRBV11-2 and TRBJ2-1, with 7 bases identical to TRBD1. The V gene end was trimmed by 4 bases and the J gene end by 2 bases; junction bases not matched to a gene: 11. Germline V lookup: CDR1 SGHAT, CDR2 FQNNGV. There are 17 residues in the CDR3. The CDR3 DNA follows: TGTGCCAGCAGCTCCCCCATAGGGGGCGGCACCTACAATGAGCAGTTCTTC. Its translation: CASSSPIGGGTYNEQFF.